In this sample, the clone carrying this TCR beta chain turned up many times. The antigen is unknown. The CDR3 runs 14 residues. The germline CDR1 and CDR2 sequences are DFQATT and SNEGSKA (reference sequence). The ends lost 6 bases at V and 2 bases at J; junction bases unmatched: 9. The sample originates from a study of T-cell reconstitution after alpha-beta-depleted transplantation in children. General study points: One year after transplant, T-cell counts and diversity came mostly from newly produced T cells. Several hundred rapidly expanded clones from non-depleted graft cells reportedly supplied alpha-beta T cells about two months post-transplant. Surviving recipient T cells and thymic progenitors produced the high day-60 TCRbeta diversity seen in some patients.

This sample's TCRbeta library carried unique molecular identifier barcodes. TCRdb called the PCR reads again in MiXCR, with one record for every CDR3 protein. The data contain around 300,000 distinct CDR3 sequences, roughly 9.1% of them singletons. This receptor was identified in a boy in the first two years of life with acute myeloid leukemia, due to receive a stem cell transplant. Material: PBMCs, obtained before TCRalphabeta/CD19-depleted stem cell transplant. The chain recombines TRBV20-1 with TRBJ2-5; TRBD1 aligns across 7 bases. The CDR3 spells CSARRDRGQETQYF. CDR3 coding DNA: TGCAGTGCACGCCGGGACAGAGGACAAGAGACCCAGTACTTC.